Below, one TCR beta chain is given with its context. These data are taken from a study of blood T cell repertoires in COVID-19. About the study: COVID-19 samples, acute and convalescent, were from the United States, Italy and Spain.

Study processing details: Scientists estimated how many nucleated cells there were by amplifying reference gene primers. The repertoire was sequenced with immunoSEQ multiplex PCR; TCRdb's copy has only in-frame clones and lacks some. That table gives V, J and clone size, and the DNA gave D and trimming. The sample contains about 320,000 clones, roughly 89% of which appear only once. Sequencing was done on a sample of PBMCs or T cells enriched from blood (not recorded which). The source of this sequence is a woman between 18 and 30 years old who had recovered from COVID-19.

Written as DNA, the CDR3 is TGTGCCAGCAGCTTCCCTTTTGCAGGGGGCACTAATGAAAAACTGTTTTTT. It specifies CASSFPFAGGTNEKLFF. This chain joins TRBV7-6 and TRBJ1-4; 8 bases match TRBD1. Germline loops: CDR1 SGHVS, CDR2 FNYEAQ. The CDR3 is made up of 17 amino acids. The J segment lost 2 bases and the V segment lost 3 bases, leaving 8 bases of the junction unmatched.